Given below is one TCR beta chain in context. Its specificity is unknown. Additional DNA sequences in this sample encode the identical CDR3. The data were taken from a study of shared clonotypes between healthy human individuals. Across the study: Three plates each covered CD4 naive and memory; CD8 naive two, CD8 memory one.

Naive CD8 isolation took CD45RO-negative cells positively selected for CCR7 and excluded terminally differentiated effector memory CD45RA+ cells. Study outcomes and limitations: Non-shared clonotypes showed lower generation probabilities than clonotypes common to all four donors.

The V gene's germline CDR1 is LNHNV and CDR2 YYDKDF (reference sequence). V lost 0 bases to trimming and J lost 2 bases, with 8 bases between them. This CDR3 contains 15 residues. Clones were read by immunoSEQ multiplex PCR, and TCRdb kept only the in-frame ones, dropping some. This sample has roughly 2 million clones, with approximately 95% found just once. Source material: naive CD8+ T cells sorted from blood. The gene calls are TRBV15 and TRBJ1-5, with D maybe TRBD1 (5 bases). The receptor was derived from a man aged 18 to 35 in good health. As DNA, the CDR3 is TGTGCCACCAGCAGAGACAGGGATGGCAATCAGCCCCAGCATTTT. Translating it yields CATSRDRDGNQPQHF.